The rows below give T cell receptor beta chains drawn from one sample of a study of T-cell memory formation after mild COVID-19. MiXCR, run by TCRdb on the 5' RACE reads, gives a single entry per CDR3 protein. The sample yields 250,000 to 300,000 distinct CDR3 sequences, about a sixth seen once. Sample: PBMCs or a T cell subset sorted from them (not recorded which). These receptors were obtained from a man between 18 and 29 years old who had mild COVID-19 (a few samples of this study predate the infection). Cell type and time point are not known. The CDR3 runs from the conserved cysteine through the conserved F or W. A D gene is named only where the DNA matches it firmly. For some rows the clone size is stated as once, few or many, or as a class when expanded; others skip it.

clone size,D gene,J gene,V gene,CDR3 protein,CDR3 DNA
.,.,TRBJ1-2,TRBV2,CASSTGYRNTF,TGTGCCAGCAGTACAGGGTACCGCAACACCTTC
many,.,TRBJ2-2,TRBV7-2,CASSLYRNTGELFF,TGTGCCAGCAGCCTATACAGGAACACCGGGGAGCTGTTTTTT
few,TRBD1,TRBJ2-5,TRBV6-5,CASSYYAGTGDETQYF,TGTGCCAGCAGTTACTACGCCGGGACAGGGGATGAGACCCAGTACTTC
.,.,TRBJ1-2,TRBV18,CASSPFSAGSDYGYTF,TGTGCCAGCTCACCTTTTTCAGCGGGGTCCGACTATGGCTACACCTTC
.,.,TRBJ2-1,TRBV2,CASSVRRVGGEQFF,TGTGCCAGCAGTGTTAGAAGGGTTGGTGGGGAGCAGTTCTTC
.,.,TRBJ1-1,TRBV29-1,CSVEGRHNTEAFF,TGCAGCGTTGAAGGAAGGCATAACACTGAAGCTTTCTTT
.,.,TRBJ1-5,TRBV20-1,CSASWGTNQPQHF,TGCAGTGCTAGTTGGGGGACCAATCAGCCCCAGCATTTT
.,TRBD1,TRBJ1-2,TRBV6-5,CASSGTGARGYTF,TGTGCCAGTTCGGGGACAGGGGCGCGAGGCTACACCTTC
.,.,TRBJ2-7,TRBV20-1,CSAWSGYSYEQYF,TGCAGTGCTTGGTCAGGGTACTCCTACGAGCAGTACTTC
few,.,TRBJ2-5,TRBV13,CASSSPRDGQETQYF,TGTGCCAGCAGCTCCCCTCGCGACGGCCAAGAGACCCAGTACTTC
.,TRBD1,TRBJ1-2,TRBV6-5,CASRPTGGHGYTF,TGTGCCAGCAGGCCTACAGGGGGCCATGGCTACACCTTC
.,.,TRBJ2-3,TRBV29-1,CSVERRAITDTQYF,TGCAGCGTTGAAAGGAGGGCAATCACAGATACGCAGTATTTT